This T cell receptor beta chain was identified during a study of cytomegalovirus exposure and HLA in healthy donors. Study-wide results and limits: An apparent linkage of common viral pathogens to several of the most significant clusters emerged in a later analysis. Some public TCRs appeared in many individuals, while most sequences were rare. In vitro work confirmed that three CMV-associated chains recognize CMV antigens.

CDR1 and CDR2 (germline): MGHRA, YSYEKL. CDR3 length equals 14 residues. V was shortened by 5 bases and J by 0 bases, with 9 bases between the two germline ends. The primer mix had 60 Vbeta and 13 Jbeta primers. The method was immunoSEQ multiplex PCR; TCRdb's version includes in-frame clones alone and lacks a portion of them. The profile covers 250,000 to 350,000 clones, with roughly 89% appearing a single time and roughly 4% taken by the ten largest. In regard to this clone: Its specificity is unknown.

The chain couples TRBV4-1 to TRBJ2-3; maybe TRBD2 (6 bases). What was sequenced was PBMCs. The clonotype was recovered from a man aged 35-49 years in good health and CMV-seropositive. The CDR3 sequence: CASSYGTSTDTQYF. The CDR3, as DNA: TGCGCCAGCAGCTACGGGACTAGCACAGATACGCAGTATTTT.